The TCR beta chain under discussion was sequenced for a study of shared clonotypes between healthy human individuals. The V and J ends lost 0 bases and 6 bases respectively, with 12 bases between them. The V gene's germline CDR1 is SGDLS and CDR2 YYNGEE. This CDR3 has 14 amino acids. TCRdb's table, derived via immunoSEQ multiplex PCR, lists solely in-frame clones and lacks some. The sample shows 300,000 to 400,000 clones, roughly 80% of them seen only once. The rearrangement uses TRBV9 and TRBJ1-2; D possibly corresponds to TRBD1 (5 bases). The source is a man aged 25 to 40 in good health. Sequencing input: memory CD4+ T cells sorted from blood. Subset: CD45RA-negative fraction. As DNA, the CDR3 is TGTGCCAGCAGCGTAGGGGAGGGGCGGAATGGCTACACCTTC. It codes for CASSVGEGRNGYTF.